The clone carrying this TCR beta chain occurred a few times. The target antigen is unknown. The data stem from a study of regulatory T cells in long-lasting Graves disease. With iRepertoire HTBI primers and Arm-PCR of CDR3 regions, TCR beta libraries were built. TCRdb redid the calling of the multiplex PCR reads with MiXCR, one entry per CDR3 protein. The sample yields roughly 400,000 distinct CDR3 sequences, over 20% seen once. The sample's time point: persistent/refractory GD, antithyroid drugs over 5 years with positive TRAb. Extracted PBMC RNA gave rise to the TCR library. Per germline, CDR1 ENHRY and CDR2 SYGVKD. V was cut by 4 bases and J by 4 bases, with 13 bases left in between. CDR3 length: 14 residues. General study results and limits: Whereas new patients shared roughly 910 public clonotypes, persistent patients shared more, at about 3,000.

This TCR was recovered from a female donor with Graves disease. The genes are TRBV10-3 and TRBJ1-2, with D possibly TRBD1 on 6 matching bases. This material consisted of peripheral blood mononuclear cells (PBMCs), taken when the disease was refractory, from a patient treated with antithyroid drugs. As DNA, the CDR3 is TGTGCCATCAGTGCATCTACAGGGATCTATGGCTACACCTTC. Its protein product is CAISASTGIYGYTF.